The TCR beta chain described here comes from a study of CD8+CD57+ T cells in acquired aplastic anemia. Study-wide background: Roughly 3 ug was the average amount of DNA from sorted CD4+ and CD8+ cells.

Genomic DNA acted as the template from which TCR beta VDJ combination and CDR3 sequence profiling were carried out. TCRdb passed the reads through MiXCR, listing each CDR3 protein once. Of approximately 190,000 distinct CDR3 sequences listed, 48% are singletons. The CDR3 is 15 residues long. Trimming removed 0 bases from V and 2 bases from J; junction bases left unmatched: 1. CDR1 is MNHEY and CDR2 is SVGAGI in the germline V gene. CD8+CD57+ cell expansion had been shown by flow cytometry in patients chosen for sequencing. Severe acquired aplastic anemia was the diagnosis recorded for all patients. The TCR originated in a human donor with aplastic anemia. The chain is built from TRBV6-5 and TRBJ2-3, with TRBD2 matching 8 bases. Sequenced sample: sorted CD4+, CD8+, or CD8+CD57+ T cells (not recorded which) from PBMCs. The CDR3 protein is CASSYSAGVTDTQYF. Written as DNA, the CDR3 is TGTGCCAGCAGTTACTCAGCGGGGGTCACAGATACGCAGTATTTT.